The rows below give T cell receptor beta chains drawn from one sample of a study of CD8 T cells in Susac syndrome. One entry per CDR3 protein results from TCRdb running MiXCR on the immunoSEQ multiplex PCR reads. The sample holds more than 250,000 distinct CDR3 sequences, 92% seen once. The sequenced sample consisted of CD4+ T cells from PBMCs. The receptors stem from a human donor with multiple sclerosis. CDR3s include the opening cysteine and the closing phenylalanine or tryptophan. A D gene is named only where the DNA matches it firmly. A row's size may be missing; if present it is once, few, many or a size class.

clone_size,d_call,j_call,v_call,cdr3_nt,cdr3_aa
-,TRBD1,TRBJ1-1,TRBV29-1,TGCAGCGTCGCTGGGACAGCCAACACTGAAGCTTTCTTT,CSVAGTANTEAFF
-,-,TRBJ2-7,TRBV2,TGTGCCAGCAGGGGGGAGGACGAGCAGTACTTC,CASRGEDEQYF
once,-,TRBJ1-3,TRBV14,TGTGCCAGCAGCCAACTTCACCTGGGGGTGCTGGGAAACACCATATATTTT,CASSQLHLGVLGNTIYF
-,-,TRBJ1-4,TRBV7-9,TGTGCCAGCAGCTTAAACCGCAGACCGGCAACTAATGAAAAACTGTTTTTT,CASSLNRRPATNEKLFF
-,-,TRBJ2-7,TRBV5-1,TGCGCCAGCAGCTTGGGTGGCAGGGTGCCCTCGGCCTACGAGCAGTACTTC,CASSLGGRVPSAYEQYF
-,TRBD2,TRBJ2-1,TRBV3-1,TGTGCCAGCAGCCAAGAGGGGACTAGCGTCCTCAATGAGCAGTTCTTC,CASSQEGTSVLNEQFF
-,-,TRBJ2-1,TRBV5-1,TGCGCCAGCAGCTTAGAGGGTGCAACCTACAATGAGCAGTTCTTC,CASSLEGATYNEQFF
-,TRBD2,TRBJ2-7,TRBV11-2,TGTGCCAGCAGCTTAGTCCCCCGCGGGGGCGAGCAGTACTTC,CASSLVPRGGEQYF
-,TRBD1,TRBJ1-5,TRBV20-1,TGCAGTGCTGGGGACAGGGGCAGGCCCCAGCATTTT,CSAGDRGRPQHF
-,-,TRBJ2-3,TRBV5-1,TGCGCCAGCACCCCCGCGAGCCTCGGGAGAGGGGATACGCAGTATTTT,CASTPASLGRGDTQYF
-,TRBD2,TRBJ2-7,TRBV7-9,TGTGCCAGCACCGTAGCGGGAGTGGGCGACGAGCAGTACTTC,CASTVAGVGDEQYF
-,TRBD1,TRBJ1-5,TRBV6-5,TGTGCCAGCAGCCCCAGACAGGGGGGATGGCCCCAGCATTTT,CASSPRQGGWPQHF
-,-,TRBJ2-2,TRBV5-1,TGCGCCAGCAGCTTGGCCGCGGGGAATCGGGTCGGGGAGCTGTTTTTT,CASSLAAGNRVGELFF
-,-,TRBJ2-7,TRBV18,TGTGCCAGCTCACCAAAGGGGGAAGGAAGCAGCGAGCAGTACTTC,CASSPKGEGSSEQYF
-,-,TRBJ1-2,TRBV7-2,TGTGCCAGCAGCGACCAGGGACGCTATGGCTACACCTTC,CASSDQGRYGYTF
-,-,TRBJ2-5,TRBV6-5,TGTGCCAGCAGTCAGAGGACAGACCAAGAGACCCAGTACTTC,CASSQRTDQETQYF
-,-,TRBJ2-3,TRBV20-1,TGCAGTGCCCCGAGGGCGGGTACGCAGTATTTT,CSAPRAGTQYF
once,TRBD1,TRBJ1-5,TRBV29-1,TGCAGCGGAGGGGGCCTCTTAGGGTATCAGCCCCAGCATTTT,CSGGGLLGYQPQHF
-,TRBD1,TRBJ2-2,TRBV11-1,TGTGCCAGCAGACATGACAGGGCGTACACCGGGGAGCTGTTTTTT,CASRHDRAYTGELFF
-,-,TRBJ1-2,TRBV7-9,TGTGCCAGCAGCCCGGGGCCGATTGGCTACACCTTC,CASSPGPIGYTF
-,-,TRBJ2-7,TRBV5-1,TGCGCCAGCAGCTTGGGGATTGGGCAGGCCGGCGAGCAGTACTTC,CASSLGIGQAGEQYF